This TCR beta chain was identified in a study of T cells in women clearing cervical HPV infection. Worth noting for this clone: The read ends 3 residues before the CDR3 terminus; that terminus is restored from the germline J gene.

The CDR3 spans 16 residues. CDR1 LGHNA and CDR2 YNFKEQ come from the germline V gene. J was trimmed by 2 bases and V by 0 bases; bases with no gene match: 5. Method: immunoSEQ multiplex PCR; TCRdb's copy keeps in-frame clones and lacks some. The data include about 25,000 clones; the top ten clones carry about 3.9%. The gene calls are TRBV4-2 and TRBJ2-3, with 7 positions matching TRBD2. The material sequenced was blood buffy coat. The clonotype was recovered from a woman aged 18-70 years with a cervical HPV16 infection that either progressed to CIN3+ or cleared (not recorded which). The CDR3 sequence is CASSQDPAGPTDTQYF. The CDR3 DNA, read in part, is TGTGCCAGCAGCCAAGATCCAGCGGGGCCCACAGATACG.